What follows are 7 T cell receptor beta chains derived from one specimen sequenced in a study of blood T cell repertoires in COVID-19. The data were produced by immunoSEQ multiplex PCR, yet TCRdb's version contains in-frame clones alone and is incomplete. Seen here are a few hundred thousand clones, 92% observed once, and the top ten hold around 20%. The material sequenced was PBMCs or T cells enriched from blood (not recorded which). The receptors shown here come from a woman aged 25 to 39 who had recovered from COVID-19.

The gene calls are TRBV6-2 or TRBV6-3 and TRBJ1-6, with TRBD1 matching over 7 bases. There are 15 residues in the CDR3. Looked up from germline, CDR1 is MNHEY and CDR2 is SVGEGT. The J segment lost 4 bases and the V segment lost 4 bases, leaving 4 bases of the junction unmatched. The CDR3: CASSSGTDYNSPLHF. The CDR3 nucleotides are TGTGCCAGCAGTTCCGGGACAGATTATAATTCACCCCTCCACTTT.

This chain connects TRBV19 to TRBJ1-5; tentative D call: TRBD1 (5 bases). Germline loops: CDR1 LNHDA, CDR2 SQIVND (reference sequence). This CDR3 spans 16 amino acids. V lost 3 bases to trimming and J lost 0 bases, with 12 bases between them. The CDR3 reads CASSMERGRSNQPQHF. DNA for the CDR3: TGTGCCAGTAGTATGGAAAGGGGCCGTAGCAATCAGCCCCAGCATTTT.

The chain uses TRBV27 and TRBJ2-1, with 8 positions matching TRBD1. The germline gives CDR1 MNHEY, CDR2 SMNVEV (reference sequence). CDR3 length: 14 amino acids. The V gene end was trimmed by 2 bases and the J gene end by 9 bases; junction bases not matched to a gene: 6. The CDR3 spells CASSLLQGAGEQFF. The CDR3 nucleotides are TGTGCCAGCAGTTTACTGCAGGGGGCGGGTGAGCAGTTCTTC.

V gene TRBV7-9 combines with J gene TRBJ2-5; D ambiguous. Deletions cut 7 bases from V and 4 bases from J, with 13 bases between. Germline V lookup: CDR1 SEHNR, CDR2 FQNEAQ (reference sequence). This CDR3 is built from 13 residues. The CDR3: CASTLIAGETQYF. The CDR3 DNA reads TGTGCCAGCACGCTTATAGCTGGAGAGACCCAGTACTTC.

This rearrangement joins TRBV29-1 to TRBJ2-1, with D uncertain. The CDR3 runs to 11 residues. V was pared by 4 bases and J by 2 bases, with 3 bases between. Germline loops: CDR1 SQVTM, CDR2 ANQGSEA. In DNA form, the CDR3 reads TGCAGCGTTGCCACCTACAATGAGCAGTTCTTC. Translation gives CSVATYNEQFF.

This chain joins TRBV7-2 and TRBJ1-5; D is uncertain. This CDR3 contains 12 residues. Trimming took 1 base from V and 5 from J, leaving 3 bases between them. Germline CDR1 is SGHTA and CDR2 is FQGNSA. The CDR3 nucleotides are TGTGCCAGCAGCTTAGGGCATCAGCCCCAGCATTTT. Protein: CASSLGHQPQHF.

This chain connects TRBV9 to TRBJ2-3; the match to TRBD1 covers 9 bases. There are 17 residues in the CDR3. Germline CDR1 and CDR2: SGDLS and YYNGEE. V lost 0 bases, J lost 5 bases, and 10 bases stayed unmatched. The CDR3 sequence is CASSVAWGQGSVDTQYF. In DNA, the CDR3 is TGTGCCAGCAGCGTAGCTTGGGGACAGGGTAGTGTAGATACGCAGTATTTT.